The 25 T cell receptor beta chains in this list originate from one sample, sequenced in a study of regulatory T cells in long-lasting Graves disease. This sample's time point: newly diagnosed GD, antithyroid drugs for less than 3 months. Following extraction of RNA from PBMCs, that RNA was used to make the TCR library. Both iRepertoire HTBI primers and Arm-PCR of CDR3 regions were used to build the TCR beta libraries. TCRdb reprocessed the multiplex PCR reads with MiXCR, giving one entry per CDR3 protein. This table has roughly 560,000 distinct CDR3 sequences, 15% to 20% appearing once. These data are also associated with another study on T cells in Graves' hyperthyroidism and ophthalmopathy.

The starting material was peripheral blood mononuclear cells (PBMCs), obtained at new diagnosis, from a patient treated with antithyroid drugs. Receptor source: a woman aged 35 to 59 with Graves disease.

The table lists this clonotype with a count of one. V usage is TRBV2 and J usage is TRBJ2-1, with 10 positions matching TRBD2. This CDR3 comprises 17 residues. Germline lookup yields CDR1 SNHLY and CDR2 FYNNEI. V trimming: 6 bases; J trimming: 3 bases; junction bases outside the gene matches: 11. DNA for the CDR3: TGTGCCAGCAGCTCCCCGGGACTAGCGACTGGCTACAATGAGCAGTTCTTC. As protein: CASSSPGLATGYNEQFF.

This clonotype was recorded at least ten times. The gene calls are TRBV2 and TRBJ2-3, with D maybe TRBD2 (5 bases). The CDR3 has 15 amino acids. Deletions cut 6 bases from V and 2 bases from J, with 15 bases between. Looked up from germline, CDR1 is SNHLY and CDR2 is FYNNEI. DNA of the CDR3: TGTGCCAGCAGATTTAGTAGAGGGATCACAGATACGCAGTATTTT. Translated, it gives CASRFSRGITDTQYF.

This clonotype appeared a few times. The chain is built from TRBV9 and TRBJ1-6; perhaps TRBD1 as D (6 bases). The CDR3 has 15 amino acids. Germline CDR1 reads SGDLS; CDR2 reads YYNGEE. With 2 bases removed from V and 8 bases from J, the gap between germline ends came to 14 bases. CDR3 sequence reads: CASSVDTGQDSPLHF. CDR3 sequence (DNA): TGTGCCAGCAGCGTGGACACGGGACAAGATTCACCCCTCCACTTT.

This clonotype was detected many times. This chain links TRBV13 with TRBJ2-7; weak D call: TRBD1 (6 bases). The ends were cut back, 4 bases at V and 2 bases at J, with 12 bases in the middle. The CDR3 covers 14 residues. Germline V lookup: CDR1 PRHDT, CDR2 FYEKMQ (reference sequence). Written as DNA, the CDR3 is TGTGCCAGCAGCTCCCGGGACAAGACCTACGAGCAGTACTTC. This gives the protein CASSSRDKTYEQYF.

V and J are TRBV4-2 and TRBJ2-2; D is perhaps TRBD1 (7 bases). The V end was cut by 4 bases, the J end by 6 bases, with 18 bases between. This CDR3 contains 16 residues. Germline V lookup: CDR1 LGHNA, CDR2 YNFKEQ. Here the CDR3 reads CASSRGGGQGAGELFF. The CDR3 DNA follows: TGTGCCAGCAGCCGTGGTGGGGGGCAGGGGGCCGGGGAGCTGTTTTTT.

The rearrangement links TRBV5-5 to TRBJ1-1; 12 nucleotides agree with TRBD1. Germline loops: CDR1 SGHKS, CDR2 YYEKEE (reference sequence). With 2 bases clipped from V and 0 bases from J, the junction kept 14 bases outside the gene matches. The CDR3 runs 20 residues. As DNA, the CDR3 is TGTGCCAGCAGCTTCGGGACAGGGGGCTTCCTCCTTTCCCTGAACACTGAAGCTTTCTTT. It yields the protein CASSFGTGGFLLSLNTEAFF.

This clonotype was picked up many times. This chain links TRBV12-3 or TRBV12-4 with TRBJ2-7; 10 nucleotides match TRBD2. There are 15 residues in the CDR3. V gave up 2 bases and J gave up 6 bases; unmatched junction bases: 7. The CDR3 nucleotides are TGTGCCAGCAGTTTATGGAATAGCGGGGGGTTCGAGCAGTACTTC. It encodes CASSLWNSGGFEQYF.

The chain carries TRBV19 and TRBJ1-2; 7 nucleotides match TRBD1. Germline assignment: CDR1 LNHDA and CDR2 SQIVND (reference sequence). CDR3 length: 16 residues. V was pared by 1 base and J by 6 bases, with 11 bases of the junction left unmatched. The CDR3 loop reads CASSIGDRAGTNGYTF. The CDR3 DNA follows: TGTGCCAGTAGTATAGGGGACAGAGCTGGGACAAATGGCTACACCTTC.

This clonotype showed up many times. This chain connects TRBV19 to TRBJ2-7, with 12 bases lining up with TRBD1. Germline CDR1 LNHDA, CDR2 SQIVND (reference sequence). The CDR3 runs 15 residues. J was trimmed by 3 bases and V by 9 bases; bases with no gene match: 9. CDR3 nucleotides: TGTGCCAGCTCGACCGGGACAGGGGGCTTCTACGAGCAGTACTTC. Translated, it gives CASSTGTGGFYEQYF.

In its sample, this clonotype was seen a few times. The chain is built from TRBV20-1 and TRBJ2-3, with D maybe TRBD2 (6 bases). This CDR3 contains 13 residues. Trimming took 1 base from V and 6 from J, leaving 11 bases between them. CDR1 is DFQATT, CDR2 SNEGSKA, per germline (reference sequence). CDR3 amino acids: CSARGLELDTQYF. The CDR3 DNA sequence: TGCAGTGCTAGAGGACTAGAGCTCGATACGCAGTATTTT.

This clonotype was counted between two and nine times. The J gene is TRBJ2-6, the V gene TRBV28, with 8 bases aligning to TRBD1. J lost 0 bases, V lost 5 bases, and 12 bases had no gene match. This CDR3 is 19 amino acids long. CDR1 MDHEN and CDR2 SYDVKM come from the germline V gene. This CDR3 reads CASSGQGARASSGANVLTF. CDR3 DNA: TGTGCCAGCAGTGGCCAGGGGGCGCGGGCTTCCTCTGGGGCCAACGTCCTGACTTTC.

The V and J genes are TRBV29-1 and TRBJ2-2; 7 nucleotides match TRBD2. J gave up 7 bases and V 4 bases, and 3 bases lay outside the gene matches. This CDR3 is 12 amino acids long. CDR1 is SQVTM and CDR2 is ANQGSEA in the germline V gene. The CDR3, as DNA: TGCAGCGTTGCTGGGGAGGGCGGGGAGCTGTTTTTT. Amino acids: CSVAGEGGELFF.

This rearrangement joins TRBV20-1 to TRBJ2-7; 10 positions match TRBD2. Losses at the gene ends were 2 bases for V and 6 bases for J; bases not matched to a gene: 7. The CDR3 sequence is 14 residues long. CDR1 is DFQATT and CDR2 is SNEGSKA in the germline V gene (reference sequence). For the CDR3, the DNA is TGCAGTGCTAGATCGAGCGGGGGGGCGTCCGAGCAGTACTTC. This codes for CSARSSGGASEQYF.

Notes on this clonotype: A much larger clone is a single base away; this may be a read error. The V call is TRBV7-9, the J call TRBJ2-7; TRBD1 might be the D (5 bases). The V gene's germline CDR1 is SEHNR and CDR2 FQNEAQ (reference sequence). V was pared by 4 bases and J by 3 bases, with 10 bases between. The CDR3 has 13 amino acids. CDR3 bases: TGTGCCAGCAGCTCCCTAGACAGCTACGAGCAGTACTTC. Its protein is CASSSLDSYEQYF.

This clonotype has ten or more counts. The chain has TRBV12-3 or TRBV12-4 and TRBJ1-2; the D gene is possibly TRBD1 (5 bases). The CDR3 length is 14 residues. Trimming shortened V by 0 bases and J by 7 bases, and 12 bases separated the two germline ends. The CDR3 here is CASSLARAGSGYTF. The CDR3 bases are TGTGCCAGCAGTTTAGCGCGGGCAGGGTCTGGCTACACCTTC.

There are many counts of this clonotype. The chain uses TRBV6-1 and TRBJ2-1, with TRBD2 identical over 8 bases. The germline gives CDR1 MNHNS, CDR2 SASEGT. The CDR3 loop spans 17 amino acids. Trimming removed 5 bases from V and 7 bases from J; junction bases left unmatched: 16. The CDR3 DNA is TGTGCCAGCAGTCGCTGGACTAGCTGGGGTTTTGGGAATGAGCAGTTCTTC. Its protein is CASSRWTSWGFGNEQFF.

This clonotype came up a few times. V gene TRBV6-2 or TRBV6-3 combines with J gene TRBJ2-1, with TRBD2 matching over 13 bases. Trimming at V came to 4 bases and at J to 0 bases, leaving 9 bases not matched to a gene. There are 19 residues in the CDR3. Looked up from germline, CDR1 is MNHEY and CDR2 is SVGEGT. CDR3 sequence (DNA): TGTGCCAGCAGTTCGAGGACTAGCGGGGGTGCCAGCTCCTACAATGAGCAGTTCTTC. It yields the protein CASSSRTSGGASSYNEQFF.

Many counts were recorded for this clonotype. The chain carries TRBV11-1 and TRBJ2-1; 12 bases match TRBD2. J gave up 6 bases and V 0 bases, and 9 bases lay outside the gene matches. Germline CDR1 SGHAT, CDR2 FQDESV (reference sequence). The CDR3 extends over 18 amino acids. The CDR3 loop reads CASSLASSGGAWFNEQFF. DNA for the CDR3: TGTGCCAGCAGCTTAGCGTCTAGCGGGGGGGCCTGGTTCAATGAGCAGTTCTTC.

This chain joins TRBV14 and TRBJ1-2; D not certain. Germline V gene data show CDR1 as SGHDN and CDR2 as FVKESK. V was shortened by 3 bases and J by 7 bases, with 15 bases between the two germline ends. The CDR3 contains 14 residues. The CDR3 DNA follows: TGTGCCAGCAGCCAGCCAGGACGCTTGTTTGGCTACACCTTC. It specifies CASSQPGRLFGYTF.

At least ten counts were recorded for this clonotype. The V gene is TRBV20-1, the J gene TRBJ2-7; D is unclear. The CDR3 is made up of 11 amino acids. The germline V gene has CDR1 DFQATT and CDR2 SNEGSKA (reference sequence). Trimming took off 5 bases at V and 9 bases at J, with 14 bases between the two ends. The chain's CDR3 is CSAFRDGLQYF. DNA of the CDR3: TGCAGTGCTTTTCGAGACGGGTTGCAGTACTTC.

This clonotype was recorded many times. The chain links TRBV12-3 or TRBV12-4 to TRBJ2-3, with a tentative D call TRBD2 (6 bases). The CDR3 covers 14 residues. V gave up 6 bases and J gave up 6 bases, with 16 bases separating them. CDR3: CASRCGTPWDTQYF. CDR3 nucleotides: TGTGCCAGCAGATGCGGGACCCCCTGGGATACGCAGTATTTT.

The chain uses TRBV25-1 and TRBJ2-7; 10 nucleotides agree with TRBD1. Germline CDR1 MGHDK, CDR2 SYGVNS. This CDR3 spans 16 amino acids. The V segment lost 3 bases and the J segment 4 bases; nucleotides outside the gene matches: 9. CDR3 sequence (DNA): TGTGCCAGCAGTGAGGGACAGGGGCCCATCGGGTACGAGCAGTACTTC. Translating gives CASSEGQGPIGYEQYF.

V is TRBV6-9 and J is TRBJ1-2; no clear D. This CDR3 region has 15 residues. Germline V gene lookup returns CDR1 MNHGY and CDR2 SVAAGI. Trimming removed 3 bases at V and 1 base at J, with 12 bases between. CDR3 nucleotide sequence: TGTGCCAGCAGTTACGGCCAGGAGATTAACTATGGCTACACCTTC. This codes for CASSYGQEINYGYTF.

This clonotype was counted at least ten times. The genes are TRBV11-1 and TRBJ1-6, with 7 nucleotides matching TRBD1. The CDR3 totals 17 residues. The junction had 7 bases not matched to a gene; V was cut back by 5 bases and J by 0 bases. Germline values: CDR1 SGHAT, CDR2 FQDESV (reference sequence). The CDR3 spells CASSRWDSSSYNSPLHF. DNA for the CDR3: TGTGCCAGCAGCCGTTGGGACAGCAGCTCCTATAATTCACCCCTCCACTTT.

The J gene is TRBJ1-4, the V gene TRBV5-1; TRBD1 matches at 7 bases. V lost 3 bases and J lost 4; bases outside the gene matches: 6. Germline assignment: CDR1 SGHRS and CDR2 YFSETQ. CDR3 length equals 15 residues. The CDR3 DNA reads TGCGCCAGCAGCTCAGGAGGGACAGATAATGAAAAACTGTTTTTT. It encodes CASSSGGTDNEKLFF.